Listed below are T cell receptor beta chains from one sample, sequenced in a study of identical twins. MiXCR, run by TCRdb on the 5' RACE reads, gives a single entry per CDR3 protein. Of under 900,000 distinct CDR3 sequences in the sample, 15% to 20% are singletons; the top ten hold around 13%. This sample also belongs to another study, concerning T cells expressing NK-cell markers.

The source material was PBMCs. Source of these receptors: a woman under 30 in good health. CDR3s include the opening cysteine and the closing phenylalanine or tryptophan. D genes are given only for firm matches. Clone size appears in some rows only: once, few, many, or a class for an expanded clone.

TRBD2 TRBJ2-1 few TRBV25-1 CASSVLAVGNEQFF TGTGCCAGCAGTGTTCTAGCGGTGGGGAATGAGCAGTTCTTC
. TRBJ1-1 once TRBV29-1 CSETRDKGMATEAFF TGCAGCGAAACCCGGGACAAGGGGATGGCCACTGAAGCTTTCTTT
. TRBJ2-2 few TRBV9 CASSVPRGSLNTGELFF TGTGCCAGCAGCGTCCCTAGGGGATCCTTAAACACCGGGGAGCTGTTTTTT
TRBD2 TRBJ2-1 few TRBV20-1 CSARVAGGVDEQFF TGCAGTGCTAGGGTAGCGGGAGGAGTCGATGAGCAGTTCTTC
TRBD1 TRBJ2-2 . TRBV9 CASRATGTGAGELFF TGTGCCAGCAGGGCCACCGGGACAGGGGCCGGGGAGCTGTTTTTT
TRBD1 TRBJ2-5 few TRBV5-1 CASSSGTAQETQYF TGCGCCAGCAGCTCAGGGACAGCACAAGAGACCCAGTACTTC
. TRBJ2-7 . TRBV20-1 CSAREGVKNEQYF TGCAGTGCTAGAGAGGGAGTTAAAAACGAGCAGTACTTC
. TRBJ2-4 few TRBV15 CATRSYSLAKNIQYF TGTGCCACCAGGTCGTACAGCCTAGCCAAAAACATTCAGTACTTC
TRBD2 TRBJ2-1 . TRBV20-1 CSARWTSGSLNEQFF TGCAGTGCTAGATGGACTAGCGGGAGTTTAAATGAGCAGTTCTTC
. TRBJ2-5 many TRBV18 CASSSGLVQETQYF TGTGCCAGCTCATCAGGACTGGTCCAAGAGACCCAGTACTTC
. TRBJ2-6 many TRBV5-8 CASSLGRVSFGANVLTF TGTGCCAGCAGCTTGGGTAGAGTTTCGTTTGGGGCCAACGTCCTGACTTTC
. TRBJ2-1 once TRBV7-9 CASSPRQRPIFNEQFF TGTGCCAGCAGTCCCAGGCAGCGCCCTATTTTTAATGAGCAGTTCTTC
. TRBJ2-7 . TRBV4-3 CASSQIAVAGSSYEQYF TGCGCCAGCAGCCAAATAGCGGTGGCAGGGAGCTCCTACGAGCAGTACTTC
. TRBJ2-5 . TRBV5-1 CASSFGARGETQYF TGCGCCAGCAGCTTTGGCGCCCGGGGGGAGACCCAGTACTTC
. TRBJ2-3 . TRBV11-1 CASIKGGGPTDTQYF TGTGCCAGCATCAAAGGCGGGGGCCCCACAGATACGCAGTATTTT
TRBD1 TRBJ2-2 few TRBV12-3/TRBV12-4 CASSGWTGSTGELFF TGTGCCAGCAGTGGCTGGACAGGGTCCACCGGGGAGCTGTTTTTT
. TRBJ2-6 few TRBV6-1 CASSQTYPGANVLTF TGTGCCAGCAGCCAAACGTATCCTGGGGCCAACGTCCTGACTTTC
. TRBJ2-2 . TRBV6-1 CASSDSLAGPNTGELFF TGTGCCAGCAGTGATTCCCTGGCAGGTCCGAACACCGGGGAGCTGTTTTTT
. TRBJ2-3 few TRBV11-2 CASSSSTWGSTDTQYF TGTGCCAGCAGCTCTTCTACCTGGGGGTCCACAGATACGCAGTATTTT
TRBD2 TRBJ2-5 . TRBV20-1 CSAPRLAGETQYF TGCAGTGCTCCGAGACTAGCCGGAGAGACCCAGTACTTC
. TRBJ2-2 few TRBV7-3 CASSPSVKTGELFF TGTGCCAGCAGCCCGTCGGTAAAGACCGGGGAGCTGTTTTTT
TRBD2 TRBJ2-7 . TRBV20-1 CSAYPVVRGGAYEQYF TGCAGTGCGTACCCTGTGGTTCGTGGGGGGGCCTACGAGCAGTACTTC
. TRBJ1-1 few TRBV27 CASGPLVTAEAFF TGTGCCAGCGGTCCCCTCGTAACAGCTGAAGCTTTCTTT
. TRBJ2-3 few TRBV4-1 CASSLLIFAAQYF TGCGCCAGCAGCCTCCTTATATTCGCGGCGCAGTATTTT
. TRBJ1-1 . TRBV20-1 CSASDGSSNTEAFF TGCAGTGCTAGCGACGGGTCTTCGAACACTGAAGCTTTCTTT
. TRBJ1-1 . TRBV10-3 CAIRQGLNTEAFF TGTGCCATCAGACAGGGTCTGAACACTGAAGCTTTCTTT
. TRBJ2-4 few TRBV5-1 CASSLAAGVAKNIQYF TGCGCCAGCAGCTTGGCGGCAGGGGTTGCCAAAAACATTCAGTACTTC
TRBD2 TRBJ2-3 . TRBV18 CASSSGANPPDTQYF TGTGCCAGCTCTAGCGGGGCCAACCCTCCAGATACGCAGTATTTT
. TRBJ2-2 few TRBV20-1 CSAAGTNTGELFF TGCAGTGCAGCGGGTACGAACACCGGGGAGCTGTTTTTT
TRBD2 TRBJ2-3 . TRBV11-1 CASSARTSGRLGTDTQYF TGTGCCAGCAGCGCGCGGACTAGCGGGAGATTGGGCACAGATACGCAGTATTTT
TRBD1 TRBJ2-4 . TRBV12-3/TRBV12-4 CASSRTGRDIQYF TGTGCCAGCAGCCGGACAGGGAGAGACATTCAGTACTTC
TRBD1 TRBJ1-2 few TRBV5-1 CASSWTGADYGYTF TGCGCCAGCAGCTGGACAGGGGCGGACTATGGCTACACCTTC
. TRBJ2-2 . TRBV12-3/TRBV12-4 CASSLYIPNTGELFF TGTGCCAGCAGTTTATATATTCCGAACACCGGGGAGCTGTTTTTT
. TRBJ2-3 once TRBV3-1 CASSTLDTQYF TGTGCCAGCAGTACCTTGGATACGCAGTATTTT
TRBD1 TRBJ2-7 . TRBV12-5 CASAVQGANYEQYF TGTGCTAGTGCCGTCCAGGGGGCGAACTACGAGCAGTACTTC
. TRBJ1-1 . TRBV20-1 CSARVDLNTEAFF TGCAGTGCTAGGGTTGACCTGAACACTGAAGCTTTCTTT
. TRBJ1-2 . TRBV7-9 CASSSDSLGYTF TGTGCCAGCAGCTCGGACAGCCTGGGCTACACCTTC
TRBD2 TRBJ2-1 . TRBV20-1 CSARDRASGRNEQFF TGCAGTGCTAGAGATAGGGCTAGCGGGAGGAATGAGCAGTTCTTC
. TRBJ1-5 . TRBV20-1 CSARSTFGQPQHF TGCAGTGCTAGATCGACATTCGGTCAGCCCCAGCATTTT
TRBD1 TRBJ2-7 few TRBV5-1 CASSPTGVVYEQYF TGCGCCAGCAGCCCTACAGGGGTAGTGTACGAGCAGTACTTC
. TRBJ2-7 few TRBV6-1 CASSARDTLSYEQYF TGTGCCAGCAGTGCCCGGGACACTCTCTCCTACGAGCAGTACTTC
. TRBJ2-7 . TRBV12-3/TRBV12-4 CASSLRPGVDEQYF TGTGCCAGCAGTTTAAGGCCGGGAGTGGACGAGCAGTACTTC